This T cell receptor beta chain was identified during a study of blood T cell repertoires in COVID-19. This CDR3 has 13 residues. V shed 3 bases and J shed 6 bases, with 12 bases lying between them. Profiling relied on immunoSEQ multiplex PCR, and the TCRdb table lists in-frame clones only, not all of them. This table has 95,000 or so clones, approximately 81% appearing once. The rearrangement links TRBV12-3 or TRBV12-4 to TRBJ2-7; D is possibly TRBD2 (5 bases). This sequence was found in a man older than 75 with active or convalescent COVID-19. Sequenced material: peripheral blood. The CDR3 nucleotides read TGTGCCAGCAGTTTCCGGACTTACGGCGAGCAGTACTTC. It is translated as CASSFRTYGEQYF.